A selection of T cell receptor beta chains follows, all from one sample in a study of T cell repertoires in cytomegalovirus infection. TCRdb reprocessed the reads with MiXCR, giving one entry per CDR3 protein. The table shows 600,000 to 800,000 distinct CDR3 sequences, with about 24% occurring only once. The sequenced sample was CD8+ T cells from PBMCs. The receptor source for this set is a human donor in good health (CMV status not recorded). Some clones in this sample may be carry-over from other donors' samples. Each CDR3 is given with its conserved first and last residue. Each record gives: clone size, D gene, J gene, V gene, CDR3 DNA, CDR3 protein. A D gene is named only where the DNA matches it firmly. Clone size is stated in some rows and not others, as once, few, many or a class when expanded.

>NA|TRBD1|TRBJ2-2|TRBV7-8
TGTGCCAGCAGCCACACACAATTCGGACAGGGGACCACCGGGGAGCTGTTTTTT
CASSHTQFGQGTTGELFF
>NA|NA|TRBJ2-7|TRBV7-4
TGTACCAGCAGCTTAGGAAGTTACGAGCAGTACTTC
CTSSLGSYEQYF
>NA|NA|TRBJ1-4|TRBV12-5
TGTGCTAGTGGTTTGGTAGGCCCGGCGCGTAATGAAAAACTGTTTTTT
CASGLVGPARNEKLFF
>many|NA|TRBJ1-2|TRBV12-3/TRBV12-4
TGTGCCAGCAGTTTAAAAGTAGGGACAAGCGGCTACACCTTC
CASSLKVGTSGYTF
>few|NA|TRBJ2-6|TRBV9
TGTGCCAGCAGCGTAGGAGTAGGCTCTGGGGCCAACGTCCTGACTTTC
CASSVGVGSGANVLTF
>NA|NA|TRBJ2-1|TRBV20-1
TGCAGTGCTAGAGATTTTAAGGAGTACAATGAGCAGTTCTTC
CSARDFKEYNEQFF
>many|NA|TRBJ2-2|TRBV7-8
TGTGCCAGCAGGCGGGTTACCGGGGAGCTGTTTTTT
CASRRVTGELFF
>NA|TRBD1|TRBJ1-1|TRBV7-3
TGTGCCAGCAGCGAAACAGGGGGTTCTGCTGAAGCTTTCTTT
CASSETGGSAEAFF
>NA|NA|TRBJ1-1|TRBV29-1
TGCAGCGTAGTGACCCCTGAAGCTTTCTTT
CSVVTPEAFF
>many|TRBD2|TRBJ2-3|TRBV7-2
TGTGCCAGCAGCTTAACTAGCGGGGGGGGAGATACGCAGTATTTT
CASSLTSGGGDTQYF
>NA|NA|TRBJ2-1|TRBV20-1
TGCAGTGCTAGAGATCGAAGGGAACCGAGCTCCTACAATGAGCAGTTCTTC
CSARDRREPSSYNEQFF
>NA|TRBD2|TRBJ2-7|TRBV6-6
TGTGCCAGCAGTTACACGGGGGGGGAGTACGAGCAGTACTTC
CASSYTGGEYEQYF
>NA|NA|TRBJ1-2|TRBV19
TGTGCCAGTAGGCTCGGGGGTCGAGGCTACACCTTC
CASRLGGRGYTF
>few|NA|TRBJ2-1|TRBV27
TGTGCCAGCAGTTTATCGGACCAAAATGAGCAGTTCTTC
CASSLSDQNEQFF
>few|NA|TRBJ2-6|TRBV14
TGTGCCAGCAGAGGGGGATATGGGGCCAACGTCCTGACTTTC
CASRGGYGANVLTF
>many|TRBD1|TRBJ1-6|TRBV7-6
TGTGCCAGCAGCTCTGACAGGGGTCGATCACCCCTCCACTTT
CASSSDRGRSPLHF
>many|TRBD2|TRBJ2-1|TRBV7-6
TGTGCCAGCAGCTTAGCAGCTAGCGGGGGGGCTCTCGCCTACAATGAGCAGTTCTTC
CASSLAASGGALAYNEQFF